The entry below describes one T cell receptor (beta chain). Its target antigen remains unknown. Base quality data are lacking; no much larger clone is found one base away. This sample is part of a study of T-cell memory formation after mild COVID-19 (dated by TCRdb to 2020 to 2023). Study-level background: TCR sequence clusters from the two donors were found to be largely donor specific. Longitudinal TCRalpha and TCRbeta repertoire sequencing tracked T-cell clones expanding and contracting after mild COVID-19 in a couple of donors. Two young, previously healthy adult volunteers made up the cohort, one male and one female.

Findings and caveats that apply to the study as a whole: The detection of some responding clones in pre-infection memory suggests that pre-existing cross-reactive memory T cells joined the SARS-CoV-2 response. From day 15 to 85, contracting clones showed balanced CD4/CD8 phenotypes, whereas a second wave of clones that expanded from day 15 to 37 leaned towards CD4+. Only two mild cases were covered in the study, and larger cohorts including severe cases with pre-infection samples were considered necessary. Contracting CD4+ clones were found mainly in CM and EM memory subsets, while CD8+ clones were enriched in EMRA. SARS-CoV-2 specificity of the second-wave clones peaking on day 37 was not confirmed.

Sequencing was carried out with an Illumina NovaSeq 6000. TCRalpha and TCRbeta cDNA libraries were built by 5'RACE with constant-segment primers, adding sample barcodes and unique molecular identifiers. RNA was extracted from every sample with Trizol reagent. Libraries were amplified in two PCR steps, with a second sample barcode and Illumina TruSeq adapters added in the second step. Sequencing of libraries was performed on an Illumina NovaSeq with 2 x 150 bp paired-end reads. In the original analysis: With migec v1.2.7, reads were demultiplexed and then collapsed into UMI-guided consensus sequences. Using mixcr v2.1.11, the UMI consensuses were aligned to TRA and TRB V and J templates and assembled into clonotypes. Expanded or contracted clonotypes were those called significant by both edgeR and NoisET, with noise models trained on biological replicates. edgeR calls used a false discovery rate-adjusted p below 0.01 and a log2 fold-change threshold of 1. As an exploratory analysis of dynamics, max-normalized trajectories of the 1000 most abundant clonotypes were examined with PCA combined with hierarchical clustering. Separately sequenced CD4+ and CD8+ repertoires were used to assign a CD4 or CD8 phenotype to each responding clone. TCRdb handled the public reads itself, with Q25 trimming in fastp and clone calling in MiXCR, and kept productive beta chains. Each entry merges the rows of one CDR3 protein and shows their most common DNA and genes. TCRdb, not the authors, supplied the V and J calls. Here the sample has approximately 450,000 distinct CDR3 sequences; 15% to 20% occur a single time. The top ten constitute around an eighth of the sample.

Ficoll-Paque density gradient centrifugation was the method used to isolate PBMCs. Sequencing was performed on PBMCs or a T cell subset sorted from them (not recorded which). This receptor was identified in an adult woman who had mild COVID-19 (a few samples of this study predate the infection). The sample titles of this study are shuffled in the database, so cell type and time point are left out; the donor was told from shared clones.

The CDR3 protein is CASAGTLNSPLHF. The bases are TGTGCCAGTGCCGGGACTTTGAATTCACCCCTCCACTTT. The chain links TRBV19 with TRBJ1-6; a weak D assignment points to TRBD1 (5 bases agree). A distance of 12 bases separates the germline ends of V and J, which lose 8 bases and 7 bases respectively. Counted from cysteine to phenylalanine, this CDR3 has 13 amino acids. Only the CDR3 DNA is retained, 39 bases long and in frame from the first base. The germline V gene (reference sequence) sets CDR1 to LNHDA and CDR2 to SQIVND.